This TCR beta chain was documented in a study of regulatory T cells in long-lasting Graves disease (dated by TCRdb to the early 2020s). As for the study more broadly: Patients with newly diagnosed Graves' disease had been on antithyroid drugs for under 3 months. The study was conducted in China and was registered as a clinical trial. Persistent Graves' disease patients were compared with newly diagnosed Graves' disease patients by peripheral blood TCR sequencing and RNA sequencing. A total of 33 samples underwent TCR sequencing, from about 13 patients with persistent Graves' disease and roughly 20 patients with newly diagnosed Graves' disease. Overall study outcomes, separate from this receptor: TRBV28, TRBJ1-2 and TRBJ2-5 were preferentially used in persistent disease, while TRBV20-1 and TRBJ2-1 were favored in newly diagnosed disease. As a limitation, the authors acknowledged that the small sample size may reduce accuracy. Persistent Graves' disease patients showed lower TCR Shannon entropy and fewer highly expanded clones than newly diagnosed patients, suggesting clonal expansion. The study examined only peripheral blood because the primary lesion, thyroid tissue, could not be accessed. A larger number of public clonotypes was shared among persistent patients (around 3,000) than among newly diagnosed patients (approximately 930). Only the TCR beta chain was sequenced and analyzed.

The CDR3 has 14 amino acids, counting the end cysteine and phenylalanine. The only DNA kept is the CDR3, 42 bases in frame from the first base. CDR1 and CDR2 (MNHEY, SVGEGT) derive from the germline V gene. The protocol used for the library was multiplex PCR. Sequencing relied on an Illumina HiSeq 4000. To build TCR beta libraries, CDR3 regions were amplified by Arm-PCR using iRepertoire HTBI primers. PCR products were gel purified before sequencing. As for the original processing: Gene usage analysis of CDR3 amino acid clonotypes used the 62 TRBV and 12 to 15 TRBJ segments found across samples. COPE and FqMerger were used to merge the filtered high-quality paired reads into contigs. BLAST was used to align contigs to the IMGT TRBV, TRBD and TRBJ reference genes, and CDR3 was defined following IMGT. Clonotypes above 0.1% frequency were classified as highly expanded clones. Repertoire diversity was measured by Shannon entropy, and V-J evenness by the Gini coefficient. Public clonotypes were defined as clonotypes shared by more than one individual. In-frame beta chains were kept once TCRdb had trimmed the public reads at Q25 with fastp and called clones with MiXCR. Each entry merges the rows of one CDR3 protein and shows their most common DNA and genes. The V and J calls come from TCRdb's annotation, not from the publication. A total of about 620,000 distinct CDR3 sequences appear in this sample, less than 20% of them only once. Around 19% of the sample rests with the top ten.

This clonotype was detected only a few times. What this receptor recognizes is not known. The junction departs from germline at one end; a sequencing error may be responsible. What the time point label conveys for this sample: newly diagnosed GD, antithyroid drugs for less than 3 months. For both TCR sequencing and RNA sequencing, RNA was extracted from PBMCs in TRIzol. The diagnosis of Graves' disease followed American Thyroid Association guidelines. Patients for the study were recruited at an endocrinology department in Xi'an, China. From each patient, approximately 9 milliliters of peripheral blood was collected into an EDTA anticoagulant tube. Ficoll Paque Plus density gradient separation was used to isolate PBMCs, and no further T cell sorting was performed. An Agilent 2100 Bioanalyzer and agarose gel were used to assess RNA quality, and a NanoDrop 2000 was used to measure RNA concentration. The same data also contributed to another study, on T cells in Graves' hyperthyroidism and ophthalmopathy. Per the second study: A patient counted as having stable Graves' hyperthyroidism if no progression to ophthalmopathy occurred over 18 months of follow-up. Hyperthyroidism patients were newly diagnosed, with disease duration under 2 months, and aged 18 to 65 years. Exclusion was applied to patients with uncontrolled infections, other autoimmune diseases, pregnancy or lactation. Diagnoses were based on clinical symptoms, serum thyroxine and TRAb, thyroid ultrasound and orbital computed tomography. The TCR CDR3 was subjected to a first round of RT-PCR using the HTBI primer set and the Qiagen OneStep RT-PCR kit. Blood samples also contained most of the expanded thyroid clonotypes (frequency above 0.001), which suggests that blood repertoires may reflect thyroid immune responses. A model built on a 13 V-J signature distinguished ophthalmopathy from stable hyperthyroidism, reaching roughly 88% sensitivity and about 81% specificity in cross-validation and 80%/75% in testing. In validation, the model predicted progression to ophthalmopathy with roughly 70% sensitivity and around 72% specificity, a median of 6.5 months before onset. A discovery cohort of about a hundred patients, fewer than 50 with Graves' ophthalmopathy and about 58 with stable Graves' hyperthyroidism, was used to find distinguishing TCR V-J signatures. An independent validation cohort of fewer than 20 hyperthyroidism patients and about 16 patients who later progressed to ophthalmopathy tested prospective prediction of ophthalmopathy. The roughly 91 discovery patients were randomly split 7:3 into training and test sets. The study also compared thyroid tissue and blood T-cell repertoires from roughly six Graves' hyperthyroidism patients. After sampling, hyperthyroidism patients received methimazole starting at 30 mg daily, and ophthalmopathy patients received high-dose intravenous methylprednisolone. Libraries were constructed in a second round of multiplex PCR, after which size selection and purification were performed. The libraries were sequenced on an Illumina HiSeq2000 using paired-end 100 bp reads. SOAPnuke was used to process the raw data, removing reads that contained adapters or uncalled bases, had a mean Phred below 15, or lacked an exact match to the constant primer or identifier. High-quality paired reads were merged using COPE v1.2.5, and each unique nucleotide sequence was defined as a clonotype. MiTCR v1.1 was used to align clonotypes to the IMGT TRBV, TRBD and TRBJ reference segments. Analysis was restricted to V-J combinations with a frequency above 0.0001, which covered about 99% of repertoires. A TCS score was defined as the ratio of F50 (clonal expansion) to E x V (chaos), with BLOSUM62-based TCRdist applied between CDR3 peptides within each V-J. Welch's t-statistics and random forest reduced around 550 V-J features to 13, which were used in a naive Bayes classifier (R e1071). No statistical method was used to set the sample size in advance, and investigators knew the group allocation. The paper describes TCR Vbeta CDR3 sequencing of 135 peripheral blood samples, made up of approximately 40 ophthalmopathy patients, some 76 hyperthyroidism patients and around 17 progressor patients.

Rearrangement joined TRBV6-2 or TRBV6-3 to TRBJ2-7; the D gene cannot be resolved reliably. The specimen was peripheral blood mononuclear cells (PBMCs), collected at new diagnosis, from a patient treated with antithyroid drugs. The source is a woman aged 25 to 39 with Graves disease. Donor details come from another sample of the same person, matched by shared clones. Here the CDR3 is given as CANSYVGHSYEQYF. The nucleotide sequence is given as TGTGCCAACAGTTATGTGGGTCACTCCTACGAGCAGTACTTC.